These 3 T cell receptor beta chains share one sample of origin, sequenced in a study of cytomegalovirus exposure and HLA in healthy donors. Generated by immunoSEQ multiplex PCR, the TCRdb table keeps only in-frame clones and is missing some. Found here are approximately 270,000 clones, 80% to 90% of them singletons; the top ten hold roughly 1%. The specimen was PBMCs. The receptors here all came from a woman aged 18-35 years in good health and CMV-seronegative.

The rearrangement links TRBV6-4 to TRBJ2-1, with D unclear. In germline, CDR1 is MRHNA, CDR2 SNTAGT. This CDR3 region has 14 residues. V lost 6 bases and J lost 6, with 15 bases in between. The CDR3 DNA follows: TGTGCCAGCAGCCTGGTCCCTCGGGTCAATGAGCAGTTCTTC. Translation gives CASSLVPRVNEQFF.

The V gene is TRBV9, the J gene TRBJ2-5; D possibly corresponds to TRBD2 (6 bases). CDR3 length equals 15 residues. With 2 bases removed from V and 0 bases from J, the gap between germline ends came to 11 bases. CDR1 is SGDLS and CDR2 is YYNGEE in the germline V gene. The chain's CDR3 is CASSVWGGDQETQYF. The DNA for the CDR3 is TGTGCCAGCAGCGTTTGGGGCGGGGACCAAGAGACCCAGTACTTC.

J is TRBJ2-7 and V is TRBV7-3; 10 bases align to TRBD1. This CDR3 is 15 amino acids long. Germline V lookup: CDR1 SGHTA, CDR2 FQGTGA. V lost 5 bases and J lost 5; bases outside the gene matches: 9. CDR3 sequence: CASSPLPGQGHEQYF. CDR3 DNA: TGTGCCAGCAGCCCACTCCCGGGACAGGGGCACGAGCAGTACTTC.